What follows are 29 T cell receptor beta chains derived from one specimen sequenced in a study of blood T cell repertoires in COVID-19. Here immunoSEQ multiplex PCR was the method, and the copy in TCRdb shows in-frame clones only, minus some. This sample has roughly 79,000 clones, with roughly 89% found just once. Sequencing input: peripheral blood. The receptor set was obtained from a man between 45 and 60 years old with acute or convalescent COVID-19.

The V call is TRBV3-1 (or the pseudogene TRBV3-2), the J call TRBJ1-1; tentative D call: TRBD1 (5 bases). Trimming removed 4 bases from V and 0 bases from J, with 9 bases in between. Per germline, CDR1 LGHDT and CDR2 YNNKEL (reference sequence). The CDR3 loop spans 14 amino acids. CDR3 loop: CASSPGGVNTEAFF. For the CDR3, the DNA is TGTGCCAGCAGCCCGGGGGGAGTGAACACTGAAGCTTTCTTT.

This clone was detected many times. The chain carries TRBV19 and TRBJ1-5; 10 bases are shared with TRBD1. There are 16 residues in the CDR3. From germline, CDR1 is LNHDA and CDR2 SQIVND (reference sequence). V lost 7 bases to trimming and J lost 0 bases; unmatched junction nucleotides: 6. This CDR3 is CASKGQGTYSNQPQHF. CDR3 DNA sequence: TGTGCCAGTAAGGGACAGGGGACTTATAGCAATCAGCCCCAGCATTTT. Variable domain in full (rest from reference TRBV19 and TRBJ1-5): DGGITQSPKYLFRKEGQNVTLSCEQNLNHDAMYWYRQDPGQGLRLIYYSQIVNDFQKGDIAEGYSVSREKKESFPLTVTSAQKNPTAFYLCASKGQGTYSNQPQHFGDGTRLSIL.

The chain is built from TRBV11-3 and TRBJ1-6, with no clear D. From germline, CDR1 is SGHNT and CDR2 YENEEA. Trimming took 5 bases from V and 5 from J, leaving 10 bases between them. The CDR3 runs 14 residues. The CDR3: CASSEVYDNSPLHF. The CDR3 coding sequence is TGTGCCAGCAGCGAGGTTTACGATAATTCACCCCTCCACTTT.

This clone has just a few counts. The gene calls are TRBV7-8 and TRBJ2-1, with 11 bases that match TRBD2. The junction had 1 base not matched to a gene; V was cut back by 1 base and J by 2 bases. The germline CDR1 and CDR2 sequences are SGHVS and FQNEAQ. The CDR3 is made up of 16 amino acids. The DNA of the CDR3 is TGTGCCAGCAGCTTAGGGGGACTAGCGGCCTACAATGAGCAGTTCTTC. Translated, it gives CASSLGGLAAYNEQFF.

The V gene is TRBV27, the J gene TRBJ2-1, with D perhaps matching TRBD1 (5 bases). Between the trimmed V and J ends, which lost 7 bases and 4 bases, there was a span of 14 bases. This CDR3 has 14 amino acids. The germline V gene has CDR1 MNHEY and CDR2 SMNVEV (reference sequence). The CDR3 sequence is CASKGSRRYNEQFF. In nucleotides, the CDR3 is TGTGCCAGCAAGGGGTCTAGGCGATACAATGAGCAGTTCTTC.

In its sample, this clone was seen a few times. This rearrangement joins TRBV10-3 to TRBJ2-1, with 8 bases identical to TRBD2. Germline-derived CDR1 and CDR2 are ENHRY and SYGVKD. V dropped 0 bases and J dropped 7; count of bases not matched to a gene: 11. The CDR3 spans 17 residues. DNA of the CDR3: TGTGCCATCAGTGAGTCGATGACTAGCGATGTAAGGAATGAGCAGTTCTTC. As protein: CAISESMTSDVRNEQFF.

J is TRBJ1-6 and V is TRBV30; 7 bases fit TRBD1. V shed 5 bases and J 9 bases; nucleotides not matched to a gene: 7. The CDR3 extends over 13 amino acids. Germline assignment: CDR1 GTSNPN and CDR2 SVGIG (reference sequence). The CDR3 DNA reads TGTGCCTGGGCCTATGACAGGGTTTCACCCCTCCACTTT. This sequence encodes CAWAYDRVSPLHF.

The J gene is TRBJ1-3, the V gene TRBV7-2; TRBD1 matches 10 bases. V dropped 5 bases and J dropped 0; count of bases not matched to a gene: 7. The CDR3 runs to 17 residues. Germline V CDR1 and CDR2: SGHTA, FQGNSA. CDR3 region: CASSPGTGASSGNTIYF. The CDR3 DNA follows: TGTGCCAGCAGCCCCGGGACAGGGGCGAGCTCTGGAAACACCATATATTTT.

The V call is TRBV27, the J call TRBJ2-7; TRBD2 agrees at 11 bases. The CDR3 has 17 amino acids. In germline, CDR1 is MNHEY, CDR2 SMNVEV (reference sequence). V trimming: 4 bases; J trimming: 2 bases; junction bases outside the gene matches: 10. The CDR3 coding sequence is TGTGCCAGCAGTTCATGGAGGGGACTAGCGGCCCCCTACGAGCAGTACTTC. Translation gives CASSSWRGLAAPYEQYF.

V is TRBV6-2 or TRBV6-3 and J is TRBJ2-4, with D perhaps TRBD2 (6 bases). The V end was cut by 1 base, the J end by 7 bases, with 23 bases between. The CDR3 extends over 18 amino acids. CDR1 is MNHEY and CDR2 is SVGEGT in the germline V gene. Written as DNA, the CDR3 is TGTGCCAGCAGTTACTTACGGAATTTCGGAGGGCCGGCGAACATTCAGTACTTC. Translated: CASSYLRNFGGPANIQYF.

The chain carries TRBV5-8 and TRBJ2-5; D possibly corresponds to TRBD2 (6 bases). The germline V gene has CDR1 SGHTS and CDR2 YDEGEE. The length of the CDR3 is 14 residues. V lost 7 bases to trimming and J lost 4 bases, with 17 bases between them. Here the CDR3 reads CASGVGAGRETQYF. The CDR3 DNA sequence: TGTGCCAGCGGGGTAGGGGCGGGGAGAGAGACCCAGTACTTC.

The chain has TRBV19 and TRBJ1-1; 7 bases map to TRBD1. Germline-derived CDR1 and CDR2 are LNHDA and SQIVND (reference sequence). This CDR3 spans 14 amino acids. Trimming at V came to 5 bases and at J to 0 bases, leaving 3 bases not matched to a gene. CDR3 in amino acids: CASSVRGLNTEAFF. The CDR3 DNA is TGTGCCAGTAGTGTTAGGGGGCTGAACACTGAAGCTTTCTTT. Based on the CDR3 plus reference TRBV19 and TRBJ1-1, the full variable domain is DGGITQSPKYLFRKEGQNVTLSCEQNLNHDAMYWYRQDPGQGLRLIYYSQIVNDFQKGDIAEGYSVSREKKESFPLTVTSAQKNPTAFYLCASSVRGLNTEAFFGQGTRLTVV.

The J gene is TRBJ2-7, the V gene TRBV7-6; TRBD2 matches at 7 bases. The germline V gene has CDR1 SGHVS and CDR2 FNYEAQ. The CDR3 is made up of 16 amino acids. Trimming at V came to 1 base and at J to 0 bases, leaving 6 bases not matched to a gene. In nucleotides, the CDR3 is TGTGCCAGCAGCTTAGTAGCTAGCGGTAACTCCTACGAGCAGTACTTC. Protein product: CASSLVASGNSYEQYF.

The chain uses TRBV9 and TRBJ2-3; D not certain. Per the germline V gene, CDR1 is SGDLS and CDR2 is YYNGEE. The CDR3 extends over 13 amino acids. Trimming took 1 base from V and 4 from J, leaving 7 bases between them. CDR3 region: CASSVSLADTQYF. Written as DNA, the CDR3 is TGTGCCAGCAGCGTAAGTCTAGCAGATACGCAGTATTTT.

As to this clone: A read error may account for a junction end that differs from germline. The rearrangement links TRBV6-5 to TRBJ2-7; D is unclear. This CDR3 contains 10 residues. Germline CDR1 reads MNHEY; CDR2 reads SVGAGI. As DNA, the CDR3 is TGTGCCAGCAGGTACTACGAGCAGTACTTC. It encodes CASRYYEQYF.

The rearrangement uses TRBV7-7 and TRBJ2-3, with TRBD1 matching 8 bases. The CDR3 extends over 15 amino acids. Trimming removed 5 bases from V and 2 bases from J; junction bases left unmatched: 6. In germline, CDR1 is SSHAT, CDR2 FNYEAQ (reference sequence). CDR3 amino acids: CASSPGTGSTDTQYF. The DNA for the CDR3 is TGTGCCAGCAGCCCCGGGACAGGATCCACAGATACGCAGTATTTT.

The genes are TRBV15 and TRBJ2-1; 10 bases align to TRBD2. The V gene's germline CDR1 is LNHNV and CDR2 YYDKDF (reference sequence). The CDR3 runs 15 residues. The ends lost 0 bases at V and 9 bases at J; junction bases unmatched: 5. The CDR3 region has the DNA TGTGCCACCAGCAGAGATGGCCTAGCGGGAGTTGAGCAGTTCTTC. It encodes CATSRDGLAGVEQFF.

The chain recombines TRBV24-1 with TRBJ1-1; 7 positions match TRBD1. V shed 4 bases and J 11 bases; nucleotides not matched to a gene: 9. Germline lookup yields CDR1 KGHDR and CDR2 SFDVKD. This CDR3 is built from 13 residues. CDR3 DNA sequence: TGTGCCACCAGTGACAAAACAGGGGTTGAGGCTTTCTTT. It is translated as CATSDKTGVEAFF.

The chain uses TRBV27 and TRBJ1-2; 11 nucleotides match TRBD1. The V segment lost 5 bases and the J segment 2 bases; nucleotides outside the gene matches: 7. This CDR3 region has 16 residues. Per the germline V gene, CDR1 is MNHEY and CDR2 is SMNVEV (reference sequence). The CDR3 protein is CASSPRTGGTNYGYTF. In DNA, the CDR3 is TGTGCCAGCAGTCCCCGGACAGGGGGCACAAACTATGGCTACACCTTC.

The V and J genes are TRBV4-3 and TRBJ1-5, with TRBD1 as a possible D gene (5 bases). Germline assignment: CDR1 LGHNA and CDR2 YSLEER. With 0 bases removed from V and 5 bases from J, the gap between germline ends came to 20 bases. The CDR3 covers 18 residues. In DNA, the CDR3 is TGCGCCAGCAGCCAAGAGTGGGTAGGTTCGGGAGGGGATCAGCCCCAGCATTTT. Translating gives CASSQEWVGSGGDQPQHF.

This clone has only a few counts. CDR3 sequence reads: CAWIVGANTEAFF. CDR3 nucleotide sequence: TGTGCCTGGATCGTAGGGGCGAACACTGAAGCTTTCTTT. V is TRBV30 and J is TRBJ1-1, with D perhaps matching TRBD1 (5 bases). The V end lost 4 bases, the J end lost 1 base, and 10 bases lay between the germline ends. CDR3 length: 13 residues. CDR1 is GTSNPN and CDR2 is SVGIG in the germline V gene (reference sequence).

The rearrangement joins TRBV12-3 or TRBV12-4 to TRBJ2-7, with TRBD1 identical over 7 bases. The CDR3 is 13 amino acids. With 6 bases clipped from V and 5 bases from J, the junction kept 7 bases outside the gene matches. The CDR3 DNA sequence: TGTGCCAGCAGGAGACAGGGAGCGGACGAGCAGTACTTC. It is translated as CASRRQGADEQYF.

The chain links TRBV29-1 to TRBJ2-2; D uncertain. In germline, CDR1 is SQVTM, CDR2 ANQGSEA. This CDR3 comprises 13 residues. The V gene lost 3 bases and the J gene lost 2 bases, with 7 bases spanning the gap. CDR3 amino acids: CSVEMSNTGELFF. The CDR3 DNA is TGCAGCGTTGAGATGAGTAACACCGGGGAGCTGTTTTTT.

The CDR3 protein is CASSSGTPNSPLHF. The CDR3 DNA reads as TGTGCCAGCAGCTCCGGGACACCTAATTCACCCCTCCACTTT. This sequence joins TRBV7-8 and TRBJ1-6, with D perhaps matching TRBD1 (6 bases). This CDR3 has 14 amino acids. Germline CDR1 and CDR2: SGHVS and FQNEAQ. Deletions cut 4 bases from V and 6 bases from J, with 10 bases between.

This chain connects TRBV2 to TRBJ1-1; maybe TRBD1 (6 bases). Trimming removed 4 bases from V and 5 bases from J, with 20 bases in between. The CDR3 has 16 residues. The germline V gene has CDR1 SNHLY and CDR2 FYNNEI. The CDR3 sequence: CASSGGSWGRPTEAFF. The CDR3 coding sequence is TGTGCCAGCAGTGGGGGATCTTGGGGGCGCCCGACTGAAGCTTTCTTT.

This clone has a handful of counts. The chain has TRBV5-5 and TRBJ1-6; 9 nucleotides align to TRBD1. The germline V gene has CDR1 SGHKS and CDR2 YYEKEE (reference sequence). The CDR3 totals 16 residues. The junction had 12 bases not matched to a gene; V was cut back by 4 bases and J by 10 bases. The CDR3 region is CASSPAFVQGASPLHF. CDR3 DNA: TGTGCCAGCAGCCCCGCATTCGTACAGGGGGCATCACCCCTCCACTTT.

A remark on this clone: This sample also contains other DNA sequences that code for the same CDR3. The rearrangement joins TRBV3-1 (or the pseudogene TRBV3-2) to TRBJ2-1; 13 bases match TRBD2. V shed 6 bases and J 6 bases; nucleotides not matched to a gene: 5. This CDR3 contains 15 residues. Germline V gives CDR1 LGHDT, CDR2 YNNKEL (reference sequence). This CDR3 is CASSQLAGGRNEQFF. The DNA of the CDR3 is TGTGCCAGCAGTCAACTAGCGGGAGGGCGCAATGAGCAGTTCTTC.

As concerns this clone: A read error may account for a junction end that differs from germline. The J gene is TRBJ1-6, the V gene TRBV4-2, with 8 nucleotides matching TRBD1. Per germline, CDR1 LGHNA and CDR2 YNFKEQ. This CDR3 is 18 amino acids long. CDR3 loop: CASSRQTQGETVNSPLHF. In nucleotides, the CDR3 is TGTGCCAGTAGCCGACAAACACAGGGGGAGACCGTTAATTCACCCCTCCACTTT.

The rearrangement uses TRBV4-3 and TRBJ2-4, with 9 bases lining up with TRBD1. The V gene end was trimmed by 4 bases and the J gene end by 6 bases; junction bases not matched to a gene: 7. Germline V gives CDR1 LGHNA, CDR2 YSLEER. CDR3 length equals 15 residues. The CDR3 loop reads CASSRTGESGNIQYF. The CDR3 bases are TGCGCCAGCAGCCGGACAGGGGAGTCAGGAAACATTCAGTACTTC.